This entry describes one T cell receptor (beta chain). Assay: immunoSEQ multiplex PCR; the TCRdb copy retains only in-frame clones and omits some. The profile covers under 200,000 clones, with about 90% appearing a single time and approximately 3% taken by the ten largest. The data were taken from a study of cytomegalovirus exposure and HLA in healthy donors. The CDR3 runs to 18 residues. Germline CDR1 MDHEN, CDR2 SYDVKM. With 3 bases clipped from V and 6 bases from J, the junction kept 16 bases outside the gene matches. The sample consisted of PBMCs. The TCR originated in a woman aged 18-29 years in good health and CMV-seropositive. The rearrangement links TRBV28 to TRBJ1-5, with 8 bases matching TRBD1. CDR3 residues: CASSFLWDQQGDTQPQHF. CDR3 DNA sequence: TGTGCCAGCAGTTTTTTGTGGGACCAACAGGGGGACACTCAGCCCCAGCATTTT.